Listed here are 3 T cell receptor beta chains from one sample, sequenced in a study of T cells in Graves' hyperthyroidism and ophthalmopathy. The source material, RNA transcripts, was used to amplify TCR beta CDR3 regions. HTBI primers were used for first-round RT-PCR of the TCR CDR3. MiXCR was run by TCRdb on the multiplex PCR reads, yielding one entry per CDR3 protein. Among 660,000 or so distinct CDR3 sequences listed, less than 25% were seen once. Sequenced input: blood. The receptors stem from a man aged 25-45 years with Graves' ophthalmopathy.

This clonotype was counted at least ten times. The chain links TRBV11-2 to TRBJ2-3; D is ambiguous. V was shortened by 3 bases and J by 4 bases, with 11 bases between the two germline ends. The CDR3 runs 14 residues. The germline CDR1 and CDR2 sequences are SGHAT and FQNNGV. The CDR3 nucleotides read TGTGCCAGCAGCTTGGCCCCCAGAGCAGATACGCAGTATTTT. It specifies CASSLAPRADTQYF.

This clonotype has a count of ten or more. The chain employs TRBV28 and TRBJ1-5; 7 bases align to TRBD1. V lost 6 bases and J lost 6; bases outside the gene matches: 8. CDR3 length: 14 residues. CDR1 is MDHEN and CDR2 is SYDVKM in the germline V gene. Written as DNA, the CDR3 is TGTGCCAGCAGCAAAGCAGGGGGGATTCAGCCCCAGCATTTT. Protein product: CASSKAGGIQPQHF.

This clonotype turned up a few times. DNA of the CDR3: TGTGCCAGCAGCACAACAGGGGCCTATGGCTACACCTTC. As protein: CASSTTGAYGYTF. The chain uses TRBV11-2 and TRBJ1-2; 7 nucleotides line up with TRBD1. Losses at the gene ends were 5 bases for V and 4 bases for J; bases not matched to a gene: 4. From germline, CDR1 is SGHAT and CDR2 FQNNGV. The CDR3 totals 13 residues.